These T cell receptor beta chains were read from a single sample in a study of cytomegalovirus exposure and HLA in healthy donors. The repertoire was sequenced with immunoSEQ multiplex PCR; TCRdb's copy has only in-frame clones and lacks some. Of about 150,000 clones listed, over 8% are singletons. Sequencing was carried out using PBMCs. The receptors were gathered from a male donor in good health and CMV-seronegative. Each CDR3 is given with its conserved first and last residue. A D gene is named only where the DNA matches it firmly. Rows give clone size only sometimes, using once, few, many, or a class for an expanded clone.

d_call j_call clone_size v_call cdr3_nt cdr3_aa
- TRBJ2-3 - TRBV6-5 TGTGCCAGCAGCCAGGGTGCAGATACGCAGTATTTT CASSQGADTQYF
- TRBJ2-7 - TRBV6-5 TGTGCCAGCAGTCCCTCCTGGCAGTACGAGCAGTACTTC CASSPSWQYEQYF
TRBD2 TRBJ2-3 - TRBV7-9 TGTGCCAGCAGCTCCAACGCGGGACTAGCTGCCCCGGATACGCAGTATTTT CASSSNAGLAAPDTQYF
- TRBJ2-3 - TRBV7-9 TGTGCCAGCAGCTTAGAGACAAGCGATACGCAGTATTTT CASSLETSDTQYF
- TRBJ2-6 - TRBV7-2 TGTGCCAGCAGCTCGGGAGTTTACTCTGGGGCCAACGTCCTGACTTTC CASSSGVYSGANVLTF
- TRBJ2-5 - TRBV27 TGTGCCAGCAGTCCCAGGGTAAAGGAGACCCAGTACTTC CASSPRVKETQYF
- TRBJ1-2 - TRBV7-9 TGTGCCAGCAGCCTCGGGTCACAGGGATTAAAGGGCTACACCTTC CASSLGSQGLKGYTF
TRBD1 TRBJ2-7 few TRBV10-3 TGTGCCAGTAACAGGGGGGCAGGCTCCTACGAGCAGTACTTC CASNRGAGSYEQYF
- TRBJ1-5 - TRBV4-1 TGCGCCAGCAGCCAATTGTACAGGAATCAGCCCCAGCATTTT CASSQLYRNQPQHF
- TRBJ1-4 few TRBV5-4 TGTGCCAGCAGCATGGACAACCATGAAAAACTGTTTTTT CASSMDNHEKLFF
TRBD2 TRBJ2-7 - TRBV4-3 TGCGCCAGCAGCCCTAGCGGGAGCTACGAGCAGTACTTC CASSPSGSYEQYF
- TRBJ2-7 - TRBV15 TGTGCCACCAGCACAACGGGGGACTTCTCCTACGAGCAGTACTTC CATSTTGDFSYEQYF
- TRBJ2-7 few TRBV27 TGTGCCAGCAGTTTAGGACCCAGGGGGGCCTACGAGCAGTACTTC CASSLGPRGAYEQYF
- TRBJ1-6 - TRBV9 TGTGCCAGCAGCGTAGGAGGTCGGGCAGGGCGGCATTCACCCCTCCACTTT CASSVGGRAGRHSPLHF
TRBD1 TRBJ2-5 - TRBV6-5 TGTGCCAGCAGTTACCGACAGGGGCCCGTTGGGACCCAGTACTTC CASSYRQGPVGTQYF
- TRBJ1-1 few TRBV5-1 TGCGCCAGCAGGGGAGGGGAGAACACTGAAGCTTTCTTT CASRGGENTEAFF
TRBD2 TRBJ2-1 - TRBV4-1 TGCGCCAGCAGCCAAACGACTAGCGGGAGGGTATATGAGCAGTTCTTC CASSQTTSGRVYEQFF
- TRBJ2-7 few TRBV29-1 TGCAGCGGTGGGCTTAGCGCCTACGAGCAGTACTTC CSGGLSAYEQYF
- TRBJ2-5 few TRBV5-1 TGCGCCAGCAGCTTCAGCGCCGAGACCCAGTACTTC CASSFSAETQYF
TRBD1 TRBJ2-6 - TRBV4-3 TGCGCCAGCAGCCAAGATAGGCAGGGGGTAACTATCTCGGCTGGGGCCAACGTCCTGACTTTC CASSQDRQGVTISAGANVLTF
- TRBJ2-1 few TRBV29-1 TGCAGCGTTGAACTACCGAGCTCCTACAATGAGCAGTTCTTC CSVELPSSYNEQFF
- TRBJ2-3 few TRBV28 TGTGCCAGCAGTTTAGCAGGCACAGATACGCAGTATTTT CASSLAGTDTQYF
TRBD1 TRBJ1-2 - TRBV6-5 TGTGCCAGCAGTTATGGGACAGGACCAAACTATGGCTACACCTTC CASSYGTGPNYGYTF
- TRBJ2-7 few TRBV7-2 TGTGCCAGCAGTCACTTTATAGGGGACACGAGCTCCTACGAGCAGTACTTC CASSHFIGDTSSYEQYF
TRBD1 TRBJ2-5 few TRBV5-4 TGTGCCAGCAGCTTGGATTTAGAGGGGGCGAACCAAGAGACCCAGTACTTC CASSLDLEGANQETQYF
TRBD2 TRBJ2-1 few TRBV11-2 TGTGCCAGCAGCTCTGGGGCGCGGACTAGCGGTAACAATGAGCAGTTCTTC CASSSGARTSGNNEQFF
- TRBJ2-1 - TRBV27 TGTGCCAGCAGTTTATCCCCTCGGACTCGGAACTACAATGAGCAGTTCTTC CASSLSPRTRNYNEQFF
TRBD1 TRBJ1-4 - TRBV7-9 TGTGCCAGCAGCAAAGACAGGGGGGGGCCTGCAACTAATGAAAAACTGTTTTTT CASSKDRGGPATNEKLFF
- TRBJ2-5 - TRBV4-3 TGCGCCAGCAGCCAAGACCTACAAGAGACCCAGTACTTC CASSQDLQETQYF
TRBD1 TRBJ2-7 - TRBV30 TGTGCCTGGAGGAAGACAGGGATTAGCTACGAGCAGTACTTC CAWRKTGISYEQYF
- TRBJ2-5 few TRBV7-6 TGTGCCAGCAGCTCACCTACAGGTTGGGCCCAGTACTTC CASSSPTGWAQYF
TRBD1 TRBJ1-1 few TRBV19 TGTGCCAGTAGTTATACAGGGGCGCGGACTGAAGCTTTCTTT CASSYTGARTEAFF
- TRBJ2-1 few TRBV4-3 TGCGCCAGCAGCCTGATACCTAGTCCAACCATCTACAATGAGCAGTTCTTC CASSLIPSPTIYNEQFF
TRBD1 TRBJ1-2 - TRBV27 TGTGCCAGCAGTCTAAGTAACAGGGGTGGCTACACCTTC CASSLSNRGGYTF
TRBD2 TRBJ2-1 - TRBV2 TGTGCCAGCTGGGTGGGACTAGCGGGGCCGAATGAGCAGTTCTTC CASWVGLAGPNEQFF
TRBD1 TRBJ2-1 - TRBV5-4 TGTGCCAGCAGCTTCACCGGGACAGGGCATTACAATGAGCAGTTCTTC CASSFTGTGHYNEQFF
TRBD1 TRBJ2-7 - TRBV14 TGTGCCAGCAGCCAAGCAAGGTGGACAGGGGGCCACGAGCAGTACTTC CASSQARWTGGHEQYF
- TRBJ2-7 - TRBV7-2 TGTGCCAGCAGCTTAGTACAGGGCGGCGAGCAGTACTTC CASSLVQGGEQYF
TRBD1 TRBJ2-5 few TRBV28 TGTGCCAGCAGTCGAGGACAGGGCCAAGAGACCCAGTACTTC CASSRGQGQETQYF
- TRBJ1-2 few TRBV7-2 TGTGCCAGCAGCTCCCGGTATGGTGGCTACACCTTC CASSSRYGGYTF
- TRBJ2-2 - TRBV6-6 TGTGCCAGCAGTTATTATCAGGGCACCGGGGAGCTGTTTTTT CASSYYQGTGELFF
- TRBJ2-2 - TRBV4-1 TGCGCCAGCAGACACCCCCCTTCGAACACCGGGGAGCTGTTTTTT CASRHPPSNTGELFF
TRBD1 TRBJ1-1 few TRBV7-8 TGTGCCAGCAGCTTCCGGGACAGGGCGGAATCGTCTTTCTTT CASSFRDRAESSFF
- TRBJ2-7 - TRBV6-5 TGTGCCAGCAGTTACTCGCGGGGAACGCCCTACGAGCAGTACTTC CASSYSRGTPYEQYF
TRBD1 TRBJ1-2 few TRBV27 TGTGCCAGCAGTTTCTGGGGACAGGGGGGTAGGACCTTC CASSFWGQGGRTF
- TRBJ1-2 - TRBV19 TGTGCCAGTAGTAAGCCCCAAAAAGGGGGAAGTGGCTACACCTTC CASSKPQKGGSGYTF
- TRBJ2-7 - TRBV2 TGTGCCAGCAGTGAGGCCAGGGGCCCGTCCTACGAGCAGTACTTC CASSEARGPSYEQYF
TRBD1 TRBJ2-5 few TRBV7-9 TGTGCCAGCAGCTTAGACGCAGGGGGCATAGAGACCCAGTACTTC CASSLDAGGIETQYF
TRBD2 TRBJ2-3 - TRBV7-9 TGTGCCAGCAGCTCGCCTAGCGGGGAGAGCACAGATACGCAGTATTTT CASSSPSGESTDTQYF